Reported below is one TCR beta chain. This specimen belongs to a study of patients and donors after allogeneic stem cell transplantation. One entry per CDR3 protein, called by TCRdb with MiXCR from the RT-PCR reads. The sample has 90,000 to 120,000 distinct CDR3 sequences, around 35% seen once. Germline V gene lookup returns CDR1 DFQATT and CDR2 SNEGSKA (reference sequence). This CDR3 region has 15 residues. Trimming left V 5 bases short and J 3 bases short, with 18 bases between. This TCR was recovered from a human donor who was either an allogeneic HSCT recipient or a stem cell or donor lymphocyte infusion donor (not recorded which). It is not recorded whose cells these are; they may come from a transplant donor. This chain uses TRBV20-1 with TRBJ2-3; D remains unclear. Sequencing used blood, either unsorted or a sorted T cell fraction (not recorded which). The CDR3 bases are TGCAGTGCTCGACCCTCGGGTAGAAGAACAGATACGCAGTATTTT. Translating gives CSARPSGRRTDTQYF.